The sample holds many counts of the clone carrying this T cell receptor beta chain. Its antigen remains unidentified. TCRdb processed the 5' RACE reads anew with MiXCR; each CDR3 protein has one entry. The sample lists under 900,000 distinct CDR3 sequences, roughly 12% occurring once. With no exceptions, donors were healthy Caucasians. The entry originates in a study of identical twins. The study, taken as a whole, reports: In cord blood, abundant beta clonotypes had fewer insertions; memory showed no trend. Modeled out-of-frame TCR alpha sharing in monozygotic twins fell below observed levels.

These same data were also listed under a study on yellow fever vaccine responses in identical twins.

This clonotype originated in a woman in her late teens or twenties in good health. Sequencing used PBMCs.

The chain's CDR3 is CASSWSSYEQYF. CDR3 nucleotide sequence: TGTGCCAGCAGCTGGAGCTCCTACGAGCAGTACTTC. The chain is built from TRBV7-8 and TRBJ2-7, with D unresolved. V gave up 4 bases and J gave up 0 bases, with 4 bases separating them. Germline CDR1 SGHVS, CDR2 FQNEAQ. This CDR3 has 12 residues.